A few counts support the clone carrying this T cell receptor beta chain. CDR1 is SGHNT and CDR2 is YYREEE in the germline V gene (reference sequence). V was trimmed by 4 bases and J by 5 bases, leaving 15 bases between them. The CDR3 covers 14 residues. The data originate from a study of human T cells and chemical hapten exposure. Time point reported: pre-sensitization, week 0. Stated treatment: therapeutic diphenylcyclopropenone sensitization with weekly scalp DPC. The library tagged each cDNA molecule with unique molecular identifiers. TCRdb re-analysed the RACE reads in MiXCR, keeping a single row per CDR3 protein. The sample holds some 110,000 distinct CDR3 sequences, 10% to 15% seen once.

The sample was whole blood, taken in connection with sensitization to the hapten diphenylcyclopropenone (DPC). This TCR was sampled from a woman aged 50 to 60 with alopecia areata. Some clones in this sample may be carry-over from other donors' samples. The chain couples TRBV5-4 to TRBJ1-1; possible D gene TRBD1, 6 bases. The CDR3 region is CASSPGGGRTEAFF. The CDR3, as DNA: TGTGCCAGCAGCCCGGGAGGGGGTAGAACTGAAGCTTTCTTT.